This T cell receptor (beta chain) was sequenced for a study of T cell responses to AZD1222 COVID-19 vaccine. From germline, CDR1 is LNHDA and CDR2 SQIVND (reference sequence). The CDR3 spans 13 residues. Turning to this clone: What it binds is not known.

General study findings and limits: Baseline serostatus was positive in only a handful of AZD1222 recipients. Repertoires were obtained solely post-peak T cell response.

Sequenced by immunoSEQ multiplex PCR; TCRdb stores in-frame clones only, minus some. The data hold over 100,000 clones, with roughly 87% observed a single time. This sequence was found in an adult in good health. The gene calls are TRBV19 and TRBJ1-3, with 7 bases matching TRBD1. Here the sequenced sample was peripheral blood, taken on day 0 of MenACWY control vaccination. This chain's CDR3 is CATRGHSGNTIYF. The CDR3 nucleotides are TGTGCAACGAGGGGGCACTCTGGAAACACCATATATTTT.